What follows describes a single T cell receptor beta chain. Germline loops: CDR1 MNHEY, CDR2 SVGEGT. V trimming: 2 bases; J trimming: 2 bases; junction bases outside the gene matches: 6. The CDR3 extends over 16 amino acids. Original handling: The assay estimated nucleated cells by amplifying reference gene primers. Sequenced by immunoSEQ multiplex PCR; TCRdb stores in-frame clones only, minus some. V and J calls and clone size are copied from that table; D and trimming were computed from the DNA. The sample lists fewer than 35,000 clones, around four fifths seen once, with over 60% in the top ten. The data stem from a study of blood T cell repertoires in COVID-19. Study information: Samples representing acute and convalescent COVID-19 were sourced from the United States, Italy and Spain. The cDNA or gDNA used as material had been derived from T cells, B-cell-depleted T cells, or PBMCs.

The sequence came from a man in his 70s with acute or convalescent COVID-19. The gene calls are TRBV6-2 or TRBV6-3 and TRBJ2-5, with 9 nucleotides matching TRBD1. The sequencing sample was made of peripheral blood. In DNA, the CDR3 is TGTGCCAGCAGTTACGGGACAGGGTATTTACAAGAGACCCAGTACTTC. Its translation: CASSYGTGYLQETQYF.